One sample yielded the 18 T cell receptor beta chains listed below, sequenced in a study of radiotherapy plus CTLA-4 blockade in lung cancer. Using immunoSEQ multiplex PCR, the repertoire was profiled, and TCRdb retains in-frame clones only, with some absent. The top ten hold roughly a tenth of the sample, which has around 80,000 clones, roughly 69% seen once. The sequences come from peripheral blood, collected from a patient treated with radiotherapy plus ipilimumab. The source of these receptors is a human donor with non-small cell lung cancer whose response to radiotherapy plus ipilimumab could not be evaluated.

The genes are TRBV28 and TRBJ1-2; D remains unclear. The CDR3 is 12 residues long. Germline CDR1 is MDHEN and CDR2 is SYDVKM. V was shortened by 8 bases and J by 0 bases, with 7 bases between the two germline ends. The CDR3 region has the DNA TGTGCCAGCGAGGAACCTAACTATGGCTACACCTTC. The encoded protein is CASEEPNYGYTF.

This clone has only a few counts. The V call is TRBV11-2, the J call TRBJ1-2, with TRBD1 as a possible D gene (6 bases). The germline V gene encodes CDR1 SGHAT and CDR2 FQNNGV. The ends were cut back, 1 base at V and 6 bases at J, with 15 bases in the middle. This CDR3 has 15 residues. The CDR3 spells CASSLGRTAMDGYTF. Written as DNA, the CDR3 is TGTGCCAGCAGCTTAGGACGGACAGCTATGGATGGCTACACCTTC.

This clone was observed a few times. The rearrangement uses TRBV4-2 and TRBJ2-5, with TRBD2 matching 9 bases. From germline, CDR1 is LGHNA and CDR2 YNFKEQ. Trimming took 0 bases from V and 5 from J; bases not matched to a gene: 7. The CDR3 extends over 16 amino acids. As DNA, the CDR3 is TGTGCCAGCAGCCAAGACCAGCCCACTAGCGGGGAGACCCAGTACTTC. It specifies CASSQDQPTSGETQYF.

J is TRBJ1-2 and V is TRBV5-6; D gene ambiguous. CDR1 and CDR2 (germline): SGHDT, YYEEEE. Trimming shortened V by 0 bases and J by 0 bases, and 15 bases separated the two germline ends. The CDR3 loop spans 17 amino acids. This chain's CDR3 is CASSLVWSRSANYGYTF. The CDR3 nucleotides read TGTGCCAGCAGCTTGGTTTGGTCGCGGAGCGCTAACTATGGCTACACCTTC.

This rearrangement joins TRBV19 to TRBJ2-7; possibly TRBD1 for D (5 bases). Trimming stripped 11 bases from V and 5 bases from J, with 25 bases between. This CDR3 is 15 amino acids long. CDR1 LNHDA and CDR2 SQIVND come from the germline V gene (reference sequence). The CDR3 nucleotides are TGTGCCTGGAACAGGCTCCCCTCGAAGTCCCACGAGCAGTACTTC. This translates into CAWNRLPSKSHEQYF.

This sequence joins TRBV6-7 and TRBJ2-7; 10 bases fit TRBD1. TRBV6-7 is an ORF, with its function uncertain. V gave up 5 bases and J gave up 9 bases; unmatched junction bases: 7. The CDR3 contains 13 residues. The chain's CDR3 is CASSGTGVTWQYF. CDR3 bases: TGTGCCAGCAGTGGGACAGGGGTTACATGGCAGTACTTC.

The chain couples TRBV11-2 to TRBJ1-1; TRBD1 is a possible D gene (6 bases). The germline CDR1 and CDR2 sequences are SGHAT and FQNNGV. Trimming removed 5 bases from V and 1 base from J, with 11 bases in between. The CDR3 covers 14 residues. The CDR3 spells CASSQGHRNTEAFF. CDR3 coding DNA: TGTGCCAGCAGCCAGGGACATCGGAACACTGAAGCTTTCTTT. Full variable domain (missing parts from reference TRBV11-2 and TRBJ1-1): EAGVAQSPRYKIIEKRQSVAFWCNPISGHATLYWYQQILGQGPKLLIQFQNNGVVDDSQLPKDRFSAERLKGVDSTLKIQPAKLEDSAVYLCASSQGHRNTEAFFGQGTRLTVV.

This clone has a single count. CDR3 amino acids: CASSSLWRAGTEAFF. CDR3 DNA sequence: TGTGCCAGCAGTTCCCTCTGGCGCGCGGGGACTGAAGCTTTCTTT. The rearrangement uses TRBV28 and TRBJ1-1; D gene unclear. V shed 4 bases and J shed 5 bases, with 17 bases lying between them. In germline, CDR1 is MDHEN, CDR2 SYDVKM. The CDR3 spans 15 residues.

Note on this clone: At one boundary the junction diverges from the germline segment, which might be a read error. The chain joins TRBV19 to TRBJ2-5; possible D gene TRBD2, 7 bases. Germline V gene sequence: CDR1 LNHDA, CDR2 SQIVND (reference sequence). This CDR3 comprises 14 residues. CDR3 in DNA: TGTGTCAGTAGTATGGCGGGGGCCGGGGAGACCCAGTACTTC. Its translation is CVSSMAGAGETQYF.

J is TRBJ1-4 and V is TRBV7-9, with 8 bases aligning to TRBD1. V lost 3 bases and J lost 6; bases outside the gene matches: 6. This CDR3 has 15 amino acids. CDR1 is SEHNR and CDR2 is FQNEAQ in the germline V gene (reference sequence). The CDR3 nucleotides read TGTGCCAGCAGCTTTCAGGGGGCGCGGGATGAAAAACTGTTTTTT. Translation gives CASSFQGARDEKLFF.

This rearrangement joins TRBV2 to TRBJ1-1; TRBD1 is a possible D gene (6 bases). Germline loops: CDR1 SNHLY, CDR2 FYNNEI. The CDR3 is 13 amino acids. Trimming cost V 5 bases and J 2 bases, with 9 bases left between them. CDR3 nucleotide sequence: TGTGCCAGCAGTATGGACAGCAACACTGAAGCTTTCTTT. Its translation is CASSMDSNTEAFF.

The CDR3 bases are TGTGCCAGCAGTTTATCCTTACACTCTGGAAACACCATATATTTT. It is translated as CASSLSLHSGNTIYF. The chain couples TRBV27 to TRBJ1-3; no clear D. The germline V and J ends were trimmed by 0 bases and 0 bases, with 6 bases remaining between them. The CDR3 loop spans 15 amino acids. Germline values: CDR1 MNHEY, CDR2 SMNVEV (reference sequence).

The V call is TRBV5-6, the J call TRBJ2-1; no reliable D call. The germline V gene encodes CDR1 SGHDT and CDR2 YYEEEE. V lost 1 base and J lost 8, with 10 bases in between. The CDR3 contains 13 residues. CDR3 nucleotides: TGTGCCAGCAGCTTGTGGCGGCGGCATGAGCAGTTCTTC. Protein: CASSLWRRHEQFF.

The chain employs TRBV6-1 and TRBJ1-2, with 10 bases aligning to TRBD1. Trimming at V came to 5 bases and at J to 4 bases, leaving 4 bases not matched to a gene. Looked up from germline, CDR1 is MNHNS and CDR2 is SASEGT. The length of the CDR3 is 14 residues. CDR3 sequence: CASSPGQGFYGYTF. The CDR3 DNA reads TGTGCCAGCAGTCCGGGACAGGGGTTCTATGGCTACACCTTC.

This clone was seen more than once but under ten times. The V and J genes are TRBV5-4 and TRBJ2-5; no firm D call. The V gene lost 1 base and the J gene lost 5 bases, with 15 bases spanning the gap. Germline assignment: CDR1 SGHNT and CDR2 YYREEE (reference sequence). The CDR3 runs to 15 residues. The CDR3: CASSLRSLTPETQYF. In DNA, the CDR3 is TGTGCCAGCAGCTTGCGATCCCTAACCCCCGAGACCCAGTACTTC. Combining the CDR3 with reference TRBV5-4 and TRBJ2-5 gives the whole variable domain ETGVTQSPTHLIKTRGQQVTLRCSSQSGHNTVSWYQQALGQGPQFIFQYYREEENGRGNFPPRFSGLQFPNYSSELNVNALELDDSALYLCASSLRSLTPETQYFGPGTRLLVL.

The chain joins TRBV9 to TRBJ2-3, with 16 bases fitting TRBD2. This CDR3 region has 22 residues. Losses at the gene ends were 0 bases for V and 3 bases for J; bases not matched to a gene: 16. Germline CDR1 is SGDLS and CDR2 is YYNGEE. The CDR3 DNA follows: TGTGCCAGCAGCGTAGTTGCGGTCACGGGACTAGCGGGAGGGCCAAGAACAGATACGCAGTATTTT. Translation: CASSVVAVTGLAGGPRTDTQYF.

V usage is TRBV27 and J usage is TRBJ2-7; D possibly corresponds to TRBD2 (7 bases). V was trimmed by 2 bases and J by 0 bases, leaving 14 bases between them. This CDR3 has 16 amino acids. Germline-derived CDR1 and CDR2 are MNHEY and SMNVEV (reference sequence). CDR3 nucleotide sequence: TGTGCCAGCAGTTTACGGGGCGGGGGCCTCTCCTACGAGCAGTACTTC. The encoded protein is CASSLRGGGLSYEQYF.

This clone was detected a few times. The chain combines TRBV5-1 with TRBJ2-7, with 11 nucleotides matching TRBD1. This CDR3 has 15 residues. The germline V gene has CDR1 SGHRS and CDR2 YFSETQ. Losses at the gene ends were 4 bases for V and 3 bases for J; bases not matched to a gene: 6. The CDR3 DNA follows: TGCGCCAGCAGCCAGGGGACAGGGGGAAGCTACGAGCAGTACTTC. It translates to CASSQGTGGSYEQYF. Full variable domain (remainder filled in from reference TRBV5-1 and TRBJ2-7): KAGVTQTPRYLIKTRGQQVTLSCSPISGHRSVSWYQQTPGQGLQFLFEYFSETQRNKGNFPGRFSGRQFSNSRSEMNVSTLELGDSALYLCASSQGTGGSYEQYFGPGTRLTVT.